These 15 T cell receptor beta chains came from one sample sequenced in a study of OX40 agonist ivuxolimab in advanced cancers. TCRdb's table, derived via immunoSEQ multiplex PCR, lists solely in-frame clones and lacks some. The sample consists of about 79,000 clones, around 85% of them appearing once. The sample here was CD4+ or CD8+ T cells sorted from blood, taken in a trial of the OX40 agonist ivuxolimab. Receptors were obtained from an adult with an advanced solid tumor such as melanoma, head and neck, liver or kidney cancer.

The chain links TRBV6-6 to TRBJ1-3, with no clear D. CDR1 and CDR2 from the germline V gene are MNHNY and SVGAGI (reference sequence). V lost 7 bases to trimming and J lost 0 bases, with 13 bases between them. The CDR3 loop spans 15 amino acids. For the CDR3, the DNA is TGTGCCAGCATGTCGTCAGACGACTCTGGAAACACCATATATTTT. This codes for CASMSSDDSGNTIYF.

The chain combines TRBV10-2 with TRBJ2-7, with TRBD1 matching over 7 bases. The CDR3 sequence is 14 residues long. Germline CDR1 reads WSHSY; CDR2 reads SAAADI. V lost 0 bases, J lost 3 bases, and 2 bases stayed unmatched. CDR3 residues: CASSESRDSYEQYF. The CDR3 region has the DNA TGCGCCAGCAGTGAGTCCCGGGACAGCTACGAGCAGTACTTC.

This chain uses TRBV28 with TRBJ1-1; D is ambiguous. This CDR3 comprises 12 residues. V dropped 8 bases and J dropped 0 bases, with 7 bases sitting between them. Germline lookup yields CDR1 MDHEN and CDR2 SYDVKM. The CDR3 is CASLGLNTEAFF. The DNA of the CDR3 is TGTGCCAGCCTTGGATTGAACACTGAAGCTTTCTTT.

The rearrangement links TRBV6-1 to TRBJ2-3, with TRBD1 identical over 9 bases. The CDR3 loop spans 16 amino acids. With 0 bases clipped from V and 6 bases from J, the junction kept 7 bases outside the gene matches. From germline, CDR1 is MNHNS and CDR2 SASEGT. The chain's CDR3 is CASSEAMGQGWDTQYF. CDR3 coding DNA: TGTGCCAGCAGTGAAGCGATGGGACAGGGATGGGATACGCAGTATTTT.

The V gene is TRBV7-2, the J gene TRBJ2-1, with D perhaps being TRBD1 or TRBD2 (5 bases each). Trimming pared 6 bases from V and 10 bases from J, leaving 19 bases between. This CDR3 region has 14 residues. CDR1 and CDR2 from the germline V gene are SGHTA and FQGNSA. CDR3 protein: CASSPIGGVAEQFF. CDR3 bases: TGTGCCAGCAGTCCCATTGGGGGAGTAGCGGAGCAGTTCTTC. The variable domain in full, with the rest retrieved from reference TRBV7-2 and TRBJ2-1, is GAGVSQSPSNKVTEKGKDVELRCDPISGHTALYWYRQSLGQGLEFLIYFQGNSAPDKSGLPSDRFSAERTGGSVSTLTIQRTQQEDSAVYLCASSPIGGVAEQFFGPGTRLTVL.

The rearrangement links TRBV2 to TRBJ1-2; TRBD1 might be the D (6 bases). V was cut by 7 bases and J by 4 bases, with 10 bases left in between. Germline CDR1 is SNHLY and CDR2 is FYNNEI. The CDR3 consists of 12 residues. The DNA of the CDR3 is TGTGCCAGCACCGTGGACAGCTATGGCTACACCTTC. Translating gives CASTVDSYGYTF.

This clone was detected only a few times. The rearrangement links TRBV7-9 to TRBJ2-7; unclear D gene. CDR1 and CDR2 (germline): SEHNR, FQNEAQ (reference sequence). This CDR3 comprises 11 residues. V gave up 2 bases and J gave up 4 bases, with 3 bases separating them. The CDR3 bases are TGTGCCAGCAGCTTAACGTACGAGCAGTACTTC. It codes for CASSLTYEQYF.

V gene TRBV4-1 combines with J gene TRBJ2-7, with 10 positions matching TRBD2. V shed 1 base, J shed 0 bases, and the junction held 0 bases outside the gene matches. There are 15 residues in the CDR3. Germline-derived CDR1 and CDR2 are MGHRA and YSYEKL. This chain's CDR3 is CASSQASGSSYEQYF. The CDR3 bases are TGCGCCAGCAGCCAAGCTAGCGGGAGCTCCTACGAGCAGTACTTC.

The V and J genes are TRBV13 and TRBJ2-1; unclear D gene. Germline V gene lookup returns CDR1 PRHDT and CDR2 FYEKMQ (reference sequence). The CDR3 is 14 residues long. The ends were cut back, 6 bases at V and 3 bases at J, with 12 bases in the middle. The CDR3 coding sequence is TGTGCCAGCAGATCCGCCTCCGGCTACAATGAGCAGTTCTTC. It translates to CASRSASGYNEQFF.

The chain has TRBV5-6 and TRBJ2-7; D remains ambiguous. Trimming took off 0 bases at V and 0 bases at J, with 13 bases between the two ends. This CDR3 spans 16 amino acids. The germline V gene has CDR1 SGHDT and CDR2 YYEEEE. CDR3 sequence: CASSLAVELSSYEQYF. CDR3 nucleotide sequence: TGTGCCAGCAGCTTGGCGGTGGAGTTAAGCTCCTACGAGCAGTACTTC.

The chain carries TRBV5-4 and TRBJ2-5; D unclear. The CDR3 spans 13 residues. The V end lost 5 bases, the J end lost 3 bases, and 11 bases lay between the germline ends. Germline CDR1 SGHNT, CDR2 YYREEE (reference sequence). CDR3 residues: CASSAPSEETQYF. CDR3 sequence (DNA): TGTGCCAGCAGTGCTCCGAGCGAAGAGACCCAGTACTTC.

This sequence joins TRBV7-3 and TRBJ2-7; D gene ambiguous. The CDR3 sequence is 16 residues long. The germline V and J ends were trimmed by 0 bases and 0 bases, with 12 bases remaining between them. Germline lookup yields CDR1 SGHTA and CDR2 FQGTGA. CDR3 residues: CASSLTSATDSYEQYF. The CDR3 nucleotides are TGTGCCAGCAGCTTAACCAGCGCAACGGACTCCTACGAGCAGTACTTC.

This rearrangement joins TRBV9 to TRBJ2-3, with 7 bases fitting TRBD1. The CDR3 is 14 amino acids. CDR1 is SGDLS and CDR2 is YYNGEE in the germline V gene. V shed 6 bases, J shed 6 bases, and the junction held 10 bases outside the gene matches. The CDR3 region has the DNA TGTGCCAGCAATGGACAGGCCTCGAGGGATACGCAGTATTTT. Protein: CASNGQASRDTQYF.

The rearrangement joins TRBV5-1 to TRBJ2-5; 7 bases align to TRBD1. V shed 1 base and J 4 bases; nucleotides not matched to a gene: 1. This CDR3 region has 13 residues. CDR1 SGHRS and CDR2 YFSETQ come from the germline V gene. This CDR3 is CASSLTGAETQYF. CDR3 sequence (DNA): TGCGCCAGCAGCTTGACAGGGGCAGAGACCCAGTACTTC.

V usage is TRBV6-5 and J usage is TRBJ1-4, with D maybe TRBD1 (5 bases). Germline-derived CDR1 and CDR2 are MNHEY and SVGAGI. The length of the CDR3 is 14 residues. V lost 6 bases and J 10 bases, leaving 18 bases between the germline ends. The CDR3 sequence is CASSRDSSGGKLFF. The CDR3 DNA reads as TGTGCCAGCAGCCGGGACTCCTCAGGCGGAAAACTGTTTTTT.